This passage covers 25 T cell receptor beta chains from one sample sequenced in a study of vaccination effects on CD4 cells after COVID-19. Produced via immunoSEQ multiplex PCR; TCRdb's table is partial and in-frame only. The table has about 25,000 clones, around 74% seen once. These receptors' antigens are unknown. Before sequencing took place, the ViraFEST assay used viral peptide pools to expand antigen-specific CD4+ T cells. Cultured cells yielded isolated CD4+ T cells after 10 to 11 days. Two-dose vaccination with either BNT162b2 or mRNA-1273 was given to the participants. This sample comprised CD4+ T cells from PBMCs cultured with HCoV-NL63 spike peptides, obtained after COVID-19 vaccination. These receptors originate from a human donor who received a COVID-19 vaccine.

The gene calls are TRBV5-5 and TRBJ1-3; weak D call: TRBD1 (6 bases). V was shortened by 3 bases and J by 15 bases, with 16 bases between the two germline ends. Germline V gives CDR1 SGHKS, CDR2 YYEKEE (reference sequence). This CDR3 has 12 amino acids. CDR3 sequence reads: CASSSSGAREYF. The CDR3 coding sequence is TGTGCCAGCAGCTCCTCGGGGGCCCGGGAATATTTT.

This chain links TRBV30 with TRBJ1-5, with a possible D match to TRBD1 (6 bases). The CDR3 has 16 amino acids. V was trimmed by 3 bases and J by 0 bases, leaving 15 bases between them. The V gene's germline CDR1 is GTSNPN and CDR2 SVGIG (reference sequence). The CDR3 sequence is CAWSYRQVNSNQPQHF. CDR3 bases: TGTGCCTGGAGCTACCGACAGGTCAATAGCAATCAGCCCCAGCATTTT.

The chain joins TRBV2 to TRBJ1-5, with 8 bases matching TRBD1. The CDR3 contains 17 residues. CDR1 and CDR2 (germline): SNHLY, FYNNEI. V lost 4 bases and J lost 0; bases outside the gene matches: 8. CDR3 nucleotides: TGTGCCAGCAGTGGGCAAAAGACAGGGGTTAGCAATCAGCCCCAGCATTTT. It specifies CASSGQKTGVSNQPQHF. The whole variable domain, filled in from reference TRBV2 and TRBJ1-5, reads EPEVTQTPSHQVTQMGQEVILRCVPISNHLYFYWYRQILGQKVEFLVSFYNNEISEKSEIFDDQFSVERPDGSNFTLKIRSTKLEDSAMYFCASSGQKTGVSNQPQHFGDGTRLSIL.

This chain joins TRBV18 and TRBJ1-1; D remains ambiguous. Looked up from germline, CDR1 is KGHSH and CDR2 is LQKENI. Trimming removed 8 bases from V and 1 base from J, with 17 bases in between. The CDR3 is 15 amino acids. The CDR3 nucleotides are TGTGCCAGCACCGACCAATGGACGGCGAACACTGAAGCTTTCTTT. Translating it yields CASTDQWTANTEAFF.

This clone is medium-sized within its sample. The CDR3 region has the DNA TGCGCCAGCAGCCAAGAATCCTCTAGCGGGGGTCGCATAAGCACAGATACGCAGTATTTT. Translating it yields CASSQESSSGGRISTDTQYF. The chain carries TRBV4-3 and TRBJ2-3; 10 nucleotides line up with TRBD2. From germline, CDR1 is LGHNA and CDR2 YSLEER. The junction had 12 bases not matched to a gene; V was cut back by 0 bases and J by 0 bases. There are 20 residues in the CDR3.

The chain employs TRBV5-6 and TRBJ2-7; 11 nucleotides line up with TRBD2. The CDR3 loop spans 17 amino acids. J lost 1 base, V lost 4 bases, and 10 bases had no gene match. The germline gives CDR1 SGHDT, CDR2 YYEEEE. In nucleotides, the CDR3 is TGTGCCAGCAGCGAAGCCGGGACTAGCGGTTTGTCCTACGAGCAGTACTTC. This gives the protein CASSEAGTSGLSYEQYF.

This clone was seen a handful of times. V gene TRBV7-9 combines with J gene TRBJ2-7; 13 bases align to TRBD2. V shed 2 bases, J shed 2 bases, and the junction held 3 bases outside the gene matches. Germline-derived CDR1 and CDR2 are SEHNR and FQNEAQ (reference sequence). The CDR3 contains 16 residues. The CDR3 DNA follows: TGTGCCAGCAGCTTACTGACTAGCGGGAGGACCTACGAGCAGTACTTC. Protein product: CASSLLTSGRTYEQYF.

The rearrangement joins TRBV19 to TRBJ2-5, with TRBD1 identical over 11 bases. Germline assignment: CDR1 LNHDA and CDR2 SQIVND (reference sequence). The CDR3 loop spans 16 amino acids. V trimming: 7 bases; J trimming: 3 bases; junction bases outside the gene matches: 10. CDR3 region: CASKPDRGRGEETQYF. The CDR3 bases are TGTGCCAGTAAACCGGACAGGGGGCGAGGAGAAGAGACCCAGTACTTC.

V and J are TRBV4-2 and TRBJ1-1, with 9 bases that match TRBD1. The CDR3 covers 16 residues. V lost 1 base to trimming and J lost 5 bases; unmatched junction nucleotides: 8. Germline V gene data show CDR1 as LGHNA and CDR2 as YNFKEQ. CDR3 coding DNA: TGTGCCAGCAGCCAAGCGCCGGGACAGGGCTTGACTGAAGCTTTCTTT. Residues: CASSQAPGQGLTEAFF.

The chain joins TRBV4-3 to TRBJ2-1; 13 bases are shared with TRBD2. This CDR3 contains 17 residues. V gave up 3 bases and J gave up 9 bases; unmatched junction bases: 11. CDR1 is LGHNA and CDR2 is YSLEER in the germline V gene. For the CDR3, the DNA is TGCGCCAGCAGCCAGAGTACAACTAGCGGGGGGGCCGGTGAGCAGTTCTTC. Protein: CASSQSTTSGGAGEQFF.

This chain connects TRBV28 to TRBJ1-2; 8 nucleotides match TRBD1. The CDR3 consists of 15 residues. Unmatched junction bases numbered 6, after V lost 3 bases and J lost 3 bases. CDR1 is MDHEN, CDR2 SYDVKM, per germline. The DNA for the CDR3 is TGTGCCAGCAGTTTGGGCAGGGGGCGCGACTATGGCTACACCTTC. It codes for CASSLGRGRDYGYTF.

The gene calls are TRBV27 and TRBJ2-1; TRBD1 aligns across 8 bases. J gave up 6 bases and V 8 bases, and 9 bases lay outside the gene matches. The CDR3 is made up of 14 amino acids. CDR1 and CDR2 (germline): MNHEY, SMNVEV (reference sequence). For the CDR3, the DNA is TGTGCCAGCCGGGACAGGATCTATTTCAATGAGCAGTTCTTC. It yields the protein CASRDRIYFNEQFF.

This clone qualifies as large. The V gene is TRBV2, the J gene TRBJ2-4, with D uncertain. Trimming left V 11 bases short and J 3 bases short, with 11 bases between. The CDR3 has 12 amino acids. Germline loops: CDR1 SNHLY, CDR2 FYNNEI. Here the CDR3 reads CACQDDKNIQYF. CDR3 nucleotides: TGTGCCTGTCAGGACGACAAAAACATTCAGTACTTC.

The rearrangement links TRBV4-1 to TRBJ2-7; the D is unclear. V was trimmed by 4 bases and J by 0 bases, leaving 13 bases between them. Germline CDR1 and CDR2: MGHRA and YSYEKL. The CDR3 loop spans 15 amino acids. CDR3 DNA sequence: TGCGCCAGCAGCCCGTTGATTTTGGGCTCCTACGAGCAGTACTTC. This codes for CASSPLILGSYEQYF.

This rearrangement joins TRBV9 to TRBJ2-5, with 7 bases fitting TRBD2. Germline V CDR1 and CDR2: SGDLS, YYNGEE. J gave up 5 bases and V 3 bases, and 13 bases lay outside the gene matches. The CDR3 spans 16 residues. The CDR3 is CASSEGALAVGETQYF. Here the CDR3 DNA reads TGTGCCAGCAGCGAGGGCGCCCTAGCGGTCGGTGAGACCCAGTACTTC.

This clone was detected only once. The chain uses TRBV11-3 and TRBJ2-6; D is perhaps TRBD2 (5 bases). The germline CDR1 and CDR2 sequences are SGHNT and YENEEA. The length of the CDR3 is 15 residues. V lost 6 bases and J 2 bases, leaving 11 bases between the germline ends. The CDR3 DNA reads TGTGCCAGCAGTTCCTCGGGGACTGGGGCCAACGTCCTGACTTTC. Translation: CASSSSGTGANVLTF.

This chain connects TRBV2 to TRBJ2-1, with D unclear. The CDR3 is 14 residues long. Germline values: CDR1 SNHLY, CDR2 FYNNEI. Trimming took 6 bases from V and 5 from J, leaving 14 bases between them. The CDR3 DNA is TGTGCCAGCAGCGAGGCGCGGTCACACAATGAGCAGTTCTTC. This sequence encodes CASSEARSHNEQFF.

This chain links TRBV5-1 with TRBJ1-2, with 7 bases aligning to TRBD1. The V gene end was trimmed by 2 bases and the J gene end by 8 bases; junction bases not matched to a gene: 12. From germline, CDR1 is SGHRS and CDR2 YFSETQ. The CDR3 is 15 residues long. The CDR3 DNA sequence: TGCGCCAGCAGCTTAACAGGGGATTCTGCTTTAGGCTACACCTTC. Protein: CASSLTGDSALGYTF.

This clone was counted between two and nine times. This chain links TRBV5-1 with TRBJ1-5; a possible D gene is TRBD1 (6 bases). Trimming took 4 bases from V and 0 from J, leaving 11 bases between them. The CDR3 totals 15 residues. Germline values: CDR1 SGHRS, CDR2 YFSETQ. CDR3 coding DNA: TGCGCCAGCAGCGAAACAGGGAGTAGCAATCAGCCCCAGCATTTT. Translating it yields CASSETGSSNQPQHF.

The chain uses TRBV10-3 and TRBJ1-4, with D perhaps matching TRBD1 (5 bases). Trimming took 6 bases from V and 5 from J, leaving 10 bases between them. The CDR3 covers 13 residues. Germline assignment: CDR1 ENHRY and CDR2 SYGVKD. CDR3 sequence reads: CAISEGSNEKLFF. The DNA for the CDR3 is TGTGCCATCAGCGAGGGGAGCAATGAAAAACTGTTTTTT.

As DNA, the CDR3 is TGTGCCAGCAGAATTGGGACAGGGGCACAAAACATTCAGTACTTC. This translates into CASRIGTGAQNIQYF. V is TRBV7-2 and J is TRBJ2-4; 10 nucleotides align to TRBD1. CDR3 size: 15 residues. With 6 bases clipped from V and 5 bases from J, the junction kept 7 bases outside the gene matches. Germline V gene lookup returns CDR1 SGHTA and CDR2 FQGNSA.

This clone appeared a few times. V gene TRBV2 combines with J gene TRBJ1-1; 8 nucleotides agree with TRBD1. Trimming at V came to 6 bases and at J to 4 bases, leaving 7 bases not matched to a gene. The length of the CDR3 is 14 residues. Looked up from germline, CDR1 is SNHLY and CDR2 is FYNNEI. CDR3 nucleotides: TGTGCCAGCAGAGTAAGACAGGGGCTCACTGAAGCTTTCTTT. As protein: CASRVRQGLTEAFF.

The chain couples TRBV18 to TRBJ2-5; 9 nucleotides align to TRBD2. J gave up 2 bases and V 3 bases, and 1 base lay outside the gene matches. Germline CDR1 reads KGHSH; CDR2 reads LQKENI. The CDR3 runs to 14 residues. CDR3 in amino acids: CASSPGLAQETQYF. CDR3 DNA: TGTGCCAGCTCACCGGGACTAGCTCAAGAGACCCAGTACTTC.

The chain has TRBV9 and TRBJ2-1; D possibly corresponds to TRBD2 (6 bases). Germline lookup yields CDR1 SGDLS and CDR2 YYNGEE. There are 17 residues in the CDR3. V lost 3 bases, J lost 8 bases, and 24 bases lay in between. Written as DNA, the CDR3 is TGTGCCAGCAGCGAAAGCATTTGGGGGGTAACGCGAGATGAGCAGTTCTTC. Protein: CASSESIWGVTRDEQFF.

The V call is TRBV28, the J call TRBJ1-3; the D gene is possibly TRBD1 (5 bases). This CDR3 contains 17 residues. The V end lost 4 bases, the J end lost 3 bases, and 19 bases lay between the germline ends. The germline V gene has CDR1 MDHEN and CDR2 SYDVKM. DNA for the CDR3: TGTGCCAGCAGTTCCCTACCAGGGATTGTTTTTGGAAACACCATATATTTT. Encoded protein: CASSSLPGIVFGNTIYF.